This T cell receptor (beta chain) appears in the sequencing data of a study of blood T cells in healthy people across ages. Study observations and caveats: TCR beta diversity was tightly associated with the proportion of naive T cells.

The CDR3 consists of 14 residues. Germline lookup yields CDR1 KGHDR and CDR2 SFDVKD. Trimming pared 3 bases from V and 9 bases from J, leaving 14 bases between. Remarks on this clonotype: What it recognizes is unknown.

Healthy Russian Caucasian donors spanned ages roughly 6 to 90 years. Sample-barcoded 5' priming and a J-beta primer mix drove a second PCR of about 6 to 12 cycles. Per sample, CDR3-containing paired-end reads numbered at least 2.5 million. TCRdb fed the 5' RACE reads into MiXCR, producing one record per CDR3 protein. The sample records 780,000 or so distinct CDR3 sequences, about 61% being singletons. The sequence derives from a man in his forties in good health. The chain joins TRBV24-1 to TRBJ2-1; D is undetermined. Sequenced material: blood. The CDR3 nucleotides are TGTGCCACCAGTGATCCCCAGGACGGCGGTGAGCAGTTCTTC. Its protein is CATSDPQDGGEQFF.